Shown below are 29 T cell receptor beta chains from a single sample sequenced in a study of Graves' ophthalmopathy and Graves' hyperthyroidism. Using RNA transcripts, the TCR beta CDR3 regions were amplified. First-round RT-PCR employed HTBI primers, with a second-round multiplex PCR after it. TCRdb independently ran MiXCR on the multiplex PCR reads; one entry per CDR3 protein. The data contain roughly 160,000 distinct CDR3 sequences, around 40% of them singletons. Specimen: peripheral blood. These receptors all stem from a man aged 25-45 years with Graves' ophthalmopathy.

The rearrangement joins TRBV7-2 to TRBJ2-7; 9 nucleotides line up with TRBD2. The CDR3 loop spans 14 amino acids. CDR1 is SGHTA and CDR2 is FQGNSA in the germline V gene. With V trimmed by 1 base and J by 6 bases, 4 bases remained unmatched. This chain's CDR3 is CASSLGTAGGEQYF. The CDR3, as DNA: TGTGCCAGCAGCTTAGGTACAGCGGGAGGCGAGCAGTACTTC.

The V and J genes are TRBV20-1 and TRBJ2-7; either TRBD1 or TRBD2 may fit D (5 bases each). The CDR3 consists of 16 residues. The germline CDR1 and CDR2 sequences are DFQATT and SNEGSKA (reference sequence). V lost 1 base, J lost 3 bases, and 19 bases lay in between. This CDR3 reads CSARVRGSGHFYEQYF. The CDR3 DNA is TGCAGTGCTAGAGTGAGGGGATCCGGCCATTTCTACGAGCAGTACTTC.

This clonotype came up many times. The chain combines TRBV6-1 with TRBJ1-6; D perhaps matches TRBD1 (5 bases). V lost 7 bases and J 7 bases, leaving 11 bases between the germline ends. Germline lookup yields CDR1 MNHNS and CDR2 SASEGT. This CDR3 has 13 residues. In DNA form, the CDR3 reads TGTGCCAGCACGAGGGGAGTGAATTCACCCCTCCACTTT. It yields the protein CASTRGVNSPLHF.

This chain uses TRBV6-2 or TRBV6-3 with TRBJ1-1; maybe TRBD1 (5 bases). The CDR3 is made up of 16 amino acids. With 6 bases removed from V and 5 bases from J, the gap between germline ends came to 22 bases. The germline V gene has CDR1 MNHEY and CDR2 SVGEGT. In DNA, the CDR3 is TGTGCCAGCAGCCGACCTACAGGAGGCCCAGTAACTGAAGCTTTCTTT. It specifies CASSRPTGGPVTEAFF.

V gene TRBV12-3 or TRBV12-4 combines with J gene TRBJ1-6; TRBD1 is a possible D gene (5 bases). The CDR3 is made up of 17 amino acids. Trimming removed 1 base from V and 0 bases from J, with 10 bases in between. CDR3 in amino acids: CASSLGGGGSYNSPLHF. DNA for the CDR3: TGTGCCAGCAGTTTAGGCGGGGGGGGCTCCTATAATTCACCCCTCCACTTT.

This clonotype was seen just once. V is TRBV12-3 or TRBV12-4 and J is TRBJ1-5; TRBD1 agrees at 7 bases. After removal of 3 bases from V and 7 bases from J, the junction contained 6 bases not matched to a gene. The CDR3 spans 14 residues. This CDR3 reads CASSFQGGGQPQHF. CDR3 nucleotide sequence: TGTGCCAGCAGTTTCCAGGGAGGGGGCCAGCCCCAGCATTTT.

CDR3 DNA sequence: TGCAGTGCTGAAACAGGGGGCGGATTGTACGAGCAGTACTTC. Its translation is CSAETGGGLYEQYF. The V and J genes are TRBV20-1 and TRBJ2-7; 9 nucleotides align to TRBD1. This CDR3 comprises 14 residues. CDR1 is DFQATT, CDR2 SNEGSKA, per germline (reference sequence). Losses at the gene ends were 5 bases for V and 4 bases for J; bases not matched to a gene: 9.

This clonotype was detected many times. CDR3 in DNA: TGTGCCACCAGCAGAGGGGCGATTAGCGCTGAAGCTTTCTTT. Its protein is CATSRGAISAEAFF. The chain couples TRBV15 to TRBJ1-1; D gene uncertain. The CDR3 has 14 amino acids. V shed 1 base and J shed 6 bases, with 12 bases lying between them. Germline CDR1 LNHNV, CDR2 YYDKDF (reference sequence).

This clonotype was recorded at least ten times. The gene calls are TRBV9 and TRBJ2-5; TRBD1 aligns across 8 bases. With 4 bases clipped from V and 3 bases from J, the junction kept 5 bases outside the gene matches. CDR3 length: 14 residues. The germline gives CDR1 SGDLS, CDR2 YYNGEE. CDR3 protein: CASSIGQGEETQYF. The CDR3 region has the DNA TGTGCCAGCAGCATCGGACAGGGTGAAGAGACCCAGTACTTC.

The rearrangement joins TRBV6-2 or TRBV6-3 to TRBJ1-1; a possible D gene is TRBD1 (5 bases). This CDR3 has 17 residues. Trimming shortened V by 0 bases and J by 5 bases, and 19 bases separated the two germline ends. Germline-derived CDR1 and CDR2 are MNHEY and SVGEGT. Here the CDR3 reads CASSYSAVRGRGTEAFF. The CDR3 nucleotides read TGTGCCAGCAGTTACTCGGCTGTCCGAGGGAGGGGTACTGAAGCTTTCTTT.

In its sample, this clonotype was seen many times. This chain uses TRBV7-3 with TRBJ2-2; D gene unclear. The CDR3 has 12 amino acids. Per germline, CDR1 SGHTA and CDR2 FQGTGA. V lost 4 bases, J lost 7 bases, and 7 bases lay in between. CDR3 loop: CASSSDSGELFF. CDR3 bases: TGTGCCAGCAGCTCCGATAGCGGGGAGCTGTTTTTT.

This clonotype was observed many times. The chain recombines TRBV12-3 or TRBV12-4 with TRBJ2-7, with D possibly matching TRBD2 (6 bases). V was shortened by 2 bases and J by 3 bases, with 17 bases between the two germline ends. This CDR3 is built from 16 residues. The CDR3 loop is CASSLYWRELNYEQYF. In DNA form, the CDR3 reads TGTGCCAGCAGTTTATATTGGAGGGAACTCAACTACGAGCAGTACTTC.

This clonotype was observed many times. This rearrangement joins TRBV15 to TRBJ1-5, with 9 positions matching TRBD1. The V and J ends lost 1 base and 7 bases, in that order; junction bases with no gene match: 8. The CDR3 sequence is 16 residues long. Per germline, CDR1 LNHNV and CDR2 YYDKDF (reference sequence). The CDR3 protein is CATSRADRGGRQPQHF. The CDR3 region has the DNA TGTGCCACCAGCAGAGCCGACAGGGGGGGAAGGCAGCCCCAGCATTTT.

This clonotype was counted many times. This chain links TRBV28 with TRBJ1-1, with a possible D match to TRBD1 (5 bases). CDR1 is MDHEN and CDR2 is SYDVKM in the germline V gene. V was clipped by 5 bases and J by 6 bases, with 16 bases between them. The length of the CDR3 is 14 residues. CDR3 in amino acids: CASSPGGLAAEAFF. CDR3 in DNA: TGTGCCAGCAGTCCCGGGGGGTTGGCAGCTGAAGCTTTCTTT.

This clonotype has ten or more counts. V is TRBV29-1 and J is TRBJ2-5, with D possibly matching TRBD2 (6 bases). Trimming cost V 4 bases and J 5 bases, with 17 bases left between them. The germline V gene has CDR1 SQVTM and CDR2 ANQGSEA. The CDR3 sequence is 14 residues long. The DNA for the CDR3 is TGCAGCGTTGCCCCGACTAGTCTAGGCGAGACCCAGTACTTC. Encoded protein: CSVAPTSLGETQYF.

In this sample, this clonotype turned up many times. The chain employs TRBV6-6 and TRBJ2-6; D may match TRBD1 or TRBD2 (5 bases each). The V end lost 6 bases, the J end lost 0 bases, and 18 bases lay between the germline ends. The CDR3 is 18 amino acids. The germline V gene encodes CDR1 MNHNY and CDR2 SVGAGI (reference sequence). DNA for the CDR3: TGTGCCAGCAGGTTGTTGGGGACGGGAAACTCTGGGGCCAACGTCCTGACTTTC. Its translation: CASRLLGTGNSGANVLTF.

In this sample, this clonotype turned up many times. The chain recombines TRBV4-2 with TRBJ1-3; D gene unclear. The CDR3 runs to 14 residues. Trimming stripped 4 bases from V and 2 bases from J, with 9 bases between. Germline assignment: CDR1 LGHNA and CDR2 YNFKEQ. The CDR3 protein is CASSPWQAGNTIYF. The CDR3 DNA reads TGTGCCAGCAGCCCATGGCAAGCTGGAAACACCATATATTTT.

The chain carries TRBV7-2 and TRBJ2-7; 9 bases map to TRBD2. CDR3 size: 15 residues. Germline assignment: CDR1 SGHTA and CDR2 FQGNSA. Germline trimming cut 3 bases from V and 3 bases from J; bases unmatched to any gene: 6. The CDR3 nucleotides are TGTGCCAGCAGCTTTAAGGAGACTAGCGGCTACGAGCAGTACTTC. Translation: CASSFKETSGYEQYF.

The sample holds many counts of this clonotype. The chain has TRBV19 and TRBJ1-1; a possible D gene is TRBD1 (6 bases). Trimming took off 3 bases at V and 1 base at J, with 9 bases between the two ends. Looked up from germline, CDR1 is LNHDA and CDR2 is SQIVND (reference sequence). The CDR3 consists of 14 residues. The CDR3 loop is CASSIGGRNTEAFF. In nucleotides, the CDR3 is TGTGCCAGTAGTATCGGGGGGCGGAACACTGAAGCTTTCTTT.

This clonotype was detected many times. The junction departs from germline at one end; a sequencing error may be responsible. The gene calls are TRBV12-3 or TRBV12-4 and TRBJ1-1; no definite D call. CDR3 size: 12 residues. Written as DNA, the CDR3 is TGTGCCGGCAGTTTTTTTAGGGCTGAAGCTTTCTTT. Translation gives CAGSFFRAEAFF.

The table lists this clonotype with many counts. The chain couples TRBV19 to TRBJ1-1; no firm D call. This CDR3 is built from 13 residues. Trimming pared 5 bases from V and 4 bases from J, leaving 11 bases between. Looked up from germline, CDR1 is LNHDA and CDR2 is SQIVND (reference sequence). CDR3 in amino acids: CASSPEGFTEAFF. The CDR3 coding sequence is TGTGCCAGTAGTCCGGAAGGTTTCACTGAAGCTTTCTTT.

CDR3 nucleotide sequence: TGTGCCAGCAGCTCTTTCCAGAGCCAGCCCCAGCATTTT. This encodes CASSSFQSQPQHF. This chain connects TRBV7-2 to TRBJ1-5; D ambiguous. V gave up 4 bases and J gave up 7 bases, with 11 bases separating them. CDR1 and CDR2 (germline): SGHTA, FQGNSA. This CDR3 has 13 amino acids.

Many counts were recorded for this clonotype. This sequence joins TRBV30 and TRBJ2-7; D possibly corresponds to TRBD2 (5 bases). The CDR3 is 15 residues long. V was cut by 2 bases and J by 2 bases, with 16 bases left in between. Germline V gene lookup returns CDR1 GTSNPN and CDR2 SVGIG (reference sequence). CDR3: CAWSTGRGIAYEQYF. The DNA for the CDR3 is TGTGCCTGGAGTACGGGGAGAGGGATCGCCTACGAGCAGTACTTC.

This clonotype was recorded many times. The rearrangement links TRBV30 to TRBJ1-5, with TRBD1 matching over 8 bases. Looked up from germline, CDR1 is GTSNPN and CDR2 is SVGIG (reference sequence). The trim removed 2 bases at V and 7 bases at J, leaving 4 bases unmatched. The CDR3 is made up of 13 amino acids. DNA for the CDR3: TGTGCCTGGAGTATACAGGGGGGACAGCCCCAGCATTTT. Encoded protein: CAWSIQGGQPQHF.

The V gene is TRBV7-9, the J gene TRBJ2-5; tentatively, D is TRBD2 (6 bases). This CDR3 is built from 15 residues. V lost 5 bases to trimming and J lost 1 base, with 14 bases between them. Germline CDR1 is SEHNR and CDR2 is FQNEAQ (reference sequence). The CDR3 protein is CASSPRGATQETQYF. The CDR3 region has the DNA TGTGCCAGCAGCCCGCGGGGAGCGACCCAAGAGACCCAGTACTTC.

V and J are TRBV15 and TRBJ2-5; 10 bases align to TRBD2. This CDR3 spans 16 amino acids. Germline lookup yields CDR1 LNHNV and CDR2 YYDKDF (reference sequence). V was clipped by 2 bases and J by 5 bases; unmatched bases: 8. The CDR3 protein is CATSRRTSGGGETQYF. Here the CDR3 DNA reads TGTGCCACCAGCAGACGGACTAGCGGAGGGGGTGAGACCCAGTACTTC.

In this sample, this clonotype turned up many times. CDR3 in amino acids: CASKGGTWNTEAFF. Here the CDR3 DNA reads TGTGCCAGCAAAGGCGGGACTTGGAACACTGAAGCTTTCTTT. The rearrangement links TRBV7-2 to TRBJ1-1; a weak D match, TRBD1 (5 bases). V lost 7 bases, J lost 1 base, and 13 bases lay in between. The V gene's germline CDR1 is SGHTA and CDR2 FQGNSA. This CDR3 spans 14 amino acids.

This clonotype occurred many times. CDR3 in DNA: TGTGCCAGCACCGTACAGATCAATCAGCCCCAGCATTTT. Translating gives CASTVQINQPQHF. The J gene is TRBJ1-5, the V gene TRBV28; no clear D. The CDR3 is 13 amino acids. V was pared by 7 bases and J by 3 bases, with 10 bases between. Looked up from germline, CDR1 is MDHEN and CDR2 is SYDVKM.

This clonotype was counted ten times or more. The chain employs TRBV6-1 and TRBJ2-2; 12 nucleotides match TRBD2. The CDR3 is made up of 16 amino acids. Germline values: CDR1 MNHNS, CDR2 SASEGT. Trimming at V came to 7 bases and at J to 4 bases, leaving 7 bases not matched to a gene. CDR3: CASKTSGSFVTGELFF. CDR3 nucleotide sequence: TGTGCCAGCAAGACTAGCGGGAGTTTCGTCACCGGGGAGCTGTTTTTT.